This T cell receptor (beta chain) emerged from a study of blood T cell repertoires in COVID-19. There are 13 residues in the CDR3. Per germline, CDR1 SGHTA and CDR2 FQGTGA. Trimming took off 5 bases at V and 6 bases at J, with 12 bases between the two ends. Assay used: immunoSEQ multiplex PCR; TCRdb lists only in-frame clones, some missing. The table shows some 120,000 clones, with 75% to 85% occurring only once. The rearrangement joins TRBV7-3 to TRBJ2-3; D uncertain. Sequenced sample: peripheral blood. This receptor was identified in an elderly man with acute or convalescent COVID-19. The CDR3 DNA reads TGTGCCAGCAGCCTCCAGAATCTGGATACGCAGTATTTT. This gives the protein CASSLQNLDTQYF.